The 3 T cell receptor beta chains given below trace back to one sample, sequenced in a study of neurological immune-mediated disorders. Sample time point: longitudinal time-point 2. TCRdb itself ran the 5' RACE reads through MiXCR, one entry per CDR3 protein. The sample holds approximately 89,000 distinct CDR3 sequences, less than 15% seen once. Specimen: PBMCs. Receptor source: a female donor with HTLV-1-associated myelopathy (HAM/TSP).

This clonotype occurred many times. V is TRBV20-1 and J is TRBJ2-1; maybe TRBD2 (6 bases). CDR1 is DFQATT and CDR2 is SNEGSKA in the germline V gene (reference sequence). The CDR3 totals 12 residues. V lost 5 bases, J lost 3 bases, and 8 bases lay in between. DNA for the CDR3: TGCAGTGCTCCCGGGGGCTACAATGAGCAGTTCTTC. This gives the protein CSAPGGYNEQFF.

This clonotype occurred many times. The chain has TRBV5-1 and TRBJ2-2; no clear D. Germline values: CDR1 SGHRS, CDR2 YFSETQ. The CDR3 is 14 amino acids. V lost 0 bases and J 1 base, leaving 4 bases between the germline ends. CDR3 in amino acids: CASSLGWNTGELFF. CDR3 in DNA: TGCGCCAGCAGCTTGGGCTGGAACACCGGGGAGCTGTTTTTT.

As regards this clonotype: Being one base from a much bigger clone, this may be a read error. The V gene is TRBV6-5, the J gene TRBJ1-1; D unclear. The germline V gene has CDR1 MNHEY and CDR2 SVGAGI. CDR3 size: 14 residues. The CDR3 sequence: CASSSPGLNTGAFF. Here the CDR3 DNA reads TGTGCCAGCAGTTCCCCGGGGTTAAACACTGGAGCTTTCTTT.